This is a list of T cell receptor beta chains from one sample in a study of metastatic and nonmetastatic thyroid tumors. Through MiXCR, TCRdb re-clonotyped the PCR reads. The sample lists 30,000 to 40,000 clones, 15% occurring once. The source material was blood. All receptors come from a male donor with papillary thyroid cancer or a benign thyroid nodule (not recorded which). Some clones in this sample may be carry-over from other donors' samples. CDR3s include the opening cysteine and the closing phenylalanine or tryptophan. Fields, in order: D gene, J gene, clone size, V gene, CDR3 protein, CDR3 DNA. A D gene is named only where the DNA matches it firmly. Only some rows state a clone size, as once, few, many or a class for expanded clones.

d_gene: -; j_gene: TRBJ2-1; abundance: -; v_gene: TRBV20-1; CDR3aa: CSAESGASNEQFF; CDR3nt: TGCAGTGCCGAGTCCGGCGCCTCCAATGAGCAGTTCTTC
d_gene: TRBD2; j_gene: TRBJ2-1; abundance: many; v_gene: TRBV20-1; CDR3aa: CSAEGLAGGGYNEQFF; CDR3nt: TGCAGTGCTGAAGGACTAGCGGGAGGGGGGTACAATGAGCAGTTCTTC
d_gene: -; j_gene: TRBJ2-3; abundance: -; v_gene: TRBV13; CDR3aa: CASSARGGTDTQYF; CDR3nt: TGTGCCAGCAGCGCAAGGGGGGGAACAGATACGCAGTATTTT
d_gene: TRBD2; j_gene: TRBJ2-7; abundance: many; v_gene: TRBV7-2; CDR3aa: CASSPTSDPYEQYF; CDR3nt: TGTGCCAGCAGCCCGACTAGCGACCCCTACGAGCAGTACTTC
d_gene: -; j_gene: TRBJ2-3; abundance: many; v_gene: TRBV3-1; CDR3aa: CASSHLGTDTQYF; CDR3nt: TGTGCCAGCAGCCATTTGGGGACAGATACGCAGTATTTT
d_gene: -; j_gene: TRBJ2-3; abundance: many; v_gene: TRBV10-3; CDR3aa: CAIRGSIEDTQYF; CDR3nt: TGTGCCATCCGGGGAAGTATAGAAGATACGCAGTATTTT
d_gene: TRBD2; j_gene: TRBJ2-5; abundance: many; v_gene: TRBV19; CDR3aa: CASSIAPGGWETQYF; CDR3nt: TGTGCCAGTAGTATAGCCCCGGGAGGGTGGGAGACCCAGTACTTC
d_gene: TRBD2; j_gene: TRBJ2-3; abundance: many; v_gene: TRBV19; CDR3aa: CASSIEVTGGTDTQYF; CDR3nt: TGTGCCAGTAGTATAGAGGTTACGGGAGGGACAGATACGCAGTATTTT
d_gene: TRBD1; j_gene: TRBJ2-1; abundance: many; v_gene: TRBV6-4; CDR3aa: CASSRDSYNEQFF; CDR3nt: TGTGCCAGCAGTAGGGACAGCTACAATGAGCAGTTCTTC
d_gene: -; j_gene: TRBJ2-7; abundance: -; v_gene: TRBV5-1; CDR3aa: CASSPYHLYEQYF; CDR3nt: TGCGCCAGCAGTCCCTACCACCTCTACGAGCAGTACTTC
d_gene: -; j_gene: TRBJ2-3; abundance: once; v_gene: TRBV9; CDR3aa: CASSVSPRLVADTQYF; CDR3nt: TGTGCCAGCAGCGTTTCTCCACGCCTTGTGGCAGATACGCAGTATTTT
d_gene: -; j_gene: TRBJ2-1; abundance: many; v_gene: TRBV12-3/TRBV12-4; CDR3aa: CASRREDEQFF; CDR3nt: TGTGCCTCCCGACGTGAGGATGAGCAGTTCTTC
d_gene: TRBD1; j_gene: TRBJ2-3; abundance: few; v_gene: TRBV11-1; CDR3aa: CASSGRGFRTDTQYF; CDR3nt: TGTGCCAGCAGCGGCAGGGGGTTTCGCACAGATACGCAGTATTTT
d_gene: -; j_gene: TRBJ2-5; abundance: many; v_gene: TRBV11-3; CDR3aa: CASSPGVVETQYF; CDR3nt: TGTGCCAGCAGTCCCGGCGTGGTAGAGACCCAGTACTTC
d_gene: -; j_gene: TRBJ1-1; abundance: many; v_gene: TRBV20-1; CDR3aa: CSASSLQGRDTEAFF; CDR3nt: TGCAGTGCTAGCTCCCTGCAGGGTAGAGACACTGAAGCTTTCTTT
d_gene: -; j_gene: TRBJ1-5; abundance: many; v_gene: TRBV2; CDR3aa: CASMRDSNQPQHF; CDR3nt: TGTGCCAGCATGAGGGACAGCAATCAGCCCCAGCATTTT
d_gene: TRBD1; j_gene: TRBJ1-5; abundance: -; v_gene: TRBV30; CDR3aa: CALSEGQRFQPQHF; CDR3nt: TGTGCCTTGAGTGAGGGACAGAGGTTTCAGCCACAGCATTTT
d_gene: TRBD2; j_gene: TRBJ2-1; abundance: many; v_gene: TRBV3-1; CDR3aa: CASSRTSTSGYNEQFF; CDR3nt: TGTGCCAGCAGCCGTACCTCGACTAGCGGGTACAATGAGCAGTTCTTC
d_gene: TRBD1; j_gene: TRBJ1-1; abundance: many; v_gene: TRBV9; CDR3aa: CASSRGQGLSEAFF; CDR3nt: TGTGCCAGCAGCAGAGGACAGGGTTTGTCTGAAGCTTTCTTT
d_gene: TRBD2; j_gene: TRBJ2-7; abundance: -; v_gene: TRBV9; CDR3aa: CASSALAGGISEQYF; CDR3nt: TGTGCCAGCAGCGCCTTAGCGGGAGGGATCTCCGAGCAGTACTTC
d_gene: -; j_gene: TRBJ2-1; abundance: many; v_gene: TRBV7-2; CDR3aa: CASSLAEVYNEQFF; CDR3nt: TGTGCCAGCAGCTTAGCGGAAGTATACAATGAGCAGTTCTTC
d_gene: TRBD1; j_gene: TRBJ2-5; abundance: many; v_gene: TRBV3-1; CDR3aa: CASSRGTGGLSETQYF; CDR3nt: TGTGCCAGCAGCCGAGGGACAGGGGGGCTCAGCGAGACCCAGTACTTC
d_gene: TRBD2; j_gene: TRBJ2-7; abundance: many; v_gene: TRBV20-1; CDR3aa: CSAIRLAGASYEQYF; CDR3nt: TGCAGTGCTATAAGACTAGCGGGAGCGTCCTACGAGCAGTACTTC
d_gene: -; j_gene: TRBJ2-7; abundance: -; v_gene: TRBV6-5; CDR3aa: CARSLTVTYEQYF; CDR3nt: TGTGCTAGGAGTTTAACAGTGACCTACGAGCAGTACTTC
d_gene: -; j_gene: TRBJ2-1; abundance: many; v_gene: TRBV6-1; CDR3aa: CASRAYGNEQFF; CDR3nt: TGTGCCAGCAGGGCATATGGGAATGAGCAGTTCTTC
d_gene: TRBD1; j_gene: TRBJ2-2; abundance: -; v_gene: TRBV20-1; CDR3aa: CSALTGGAAGELFF; CDR3nt: TGCAGTGCTTTGACAGGGGGAGCGGCCGGGGAGCTGTTTTTT
d_gene: -; j_gene: TRBJ1-5; abundance: few; v_gene: TRBV24-1; CDR3aa: CASKEGGSGNQPQHF; CDR3nt: TGTGCCTCCAAAGAGGGGGGAAGCGGCAATCAGCCACAGCATTTT
d_gene: -; j_gene: TRBJ2-1; abundance: many; v_gene: TRBV9; CDR3aa: CASGGARHNEQFF; CDR3nt: TGTGCCAGCGGGGGCGCACGGCACAATGAGCAGTTCTTC
d_gene: -; j_gene: TRBJ2-3; abundance: many; v_gene: TRBV7-6; CDR3aa: CASSITGTGGTDTQYF; CDR3nt: TGTGCCAGCAGCATTACCGGGACTGGGGGCACAGATACGCAGTATTTT
d_gene: TRBD1; j_gene: TRBJ1-5; abundance: many; v_gene: TRBV19; CDR3aa: CASSRQGLSNQPQHF; CDR3nt: TGTGCCAGTAGCAGACAGGGGTTGAGCAATCAGCCCCAGCATTTT
d_gene: -; j_gene: TRBJ2-6; abundance: -; v_gene: TRBV13; CDR3aa: CASSLAQWGANVLTF; CDR3nt: TGTGCCAGCAGCTTAGCCCAGTGGGGGGCCAACGTCCTGACTTTC
d_gene: -; j_gene: TRBJ1-5; abundance: many; v_gene: TRBV30; CDR3aa: CAWSGGVGQPQHF; CDR3nt: TGTGCCTGGAGTGGGGGGGTCGGTCAGCCCCAGCATTTT
d_gene: TRBD1; j_gene: TRBJ2-1; abundance: -; v_gene: TRBV2; CDR3aa: CASKDDRGFGHNEQFF; CDR3nt: TGTGCCAGCAAAGACGACAGGGGGTTTGGACACAATGAGCAGTTCTTC
d_gene: TRBD2; j_gene: TRBJ2-1; abundance: many; v_gene: TRBV10-3; CDR3aa: CAISDQLAGNEQFF; CDR3nt: TGTGCCATCAGTGATCAACTAGCGGGAAATGAGCAGTTCTTC
d_gene: TRBD1; j_gene: TRBJ2-1; abundance: medium-sized; v_gene: TRBV12-3/TRBV12-4; CDR3aa: CASAQGGSKPYNEQFF; CDR3nt: TGTGCCAGCGCACAAGGGGGCTCTAAACCCTACAATGAGCAGTTCTTC
d_gene: -; j_gene: TRBJ1-4; abundance: many; v_gene: TRBV7-9; CDR3aa: CASSLADNEKLFF; CDR3nt: TGTGCCAGCAGCTTAGCCGATAATGAAAAACTGTTTTTT
d_gene: -; j_gene: TRBJ2-7; abundance: many; v_gene: TRBV6-1; CDR3aa: CASSDSYEQYF; CDR3nt: TGTGCCAGCAGTGATTCCTACGAGCAGTACTTC
d_gene: -; j_gene: TRBJ2-7; abundance: many; v_gene: TRBV20-1; CDR3aa: CSALSYEQYF; CDR3nt: TGCAGTGCTCTATCCTACGAGCAGTACTTC
d_gene: -; j_gene: TRBJ2-3; abundance: -; v_gene: TRBV6-1; CDR3aa: CASSGSQGGLTDTQYF; CDR3nt: TGTGCCAGCAGTGGAAGCCAGGGTGGCCTCACAGATACACAGTATTTT
d_gene: -; j_gene: TRBJ2-1; abundance: many; v_gene: TRBV7-2; CDR3aa: CASSSDGSSYNEQFF; CDR3nt: TGTGCCAGCAGCTCTGACGGAAGCTCCTACAATGAGCAGTTCTTC
d_gene: -; j_gene: TRBJ1-5; abundance: -; v_gene: TRBV7-3; CDR3aa: CASSLILPRSEGHF; CDR3nt: TGTGCCAGCAGCTTAATTCTGCCTAGATCGGAGGGTCATTTT
d_gene: -; j_gene: TRBJ1-4; abundance: many; v_gene: TRBV4-1; CDR3aa: CASSQRGQLNEKLFF; CDR3nt: TGCGCCAGCAGCCAAAGAGGGCAGCTAAATGAAAAACTGTTTTTT
d_gene: TRBD1; j_gene: TRBJ1-4; abundance: many; v_gene: TRBV2; CDR3aa: CASRTSGQENEKLFF; CDR3nt: TGTGCCAGCAGGACGTCGGGACAGGAGAATGAAAAACTGTTTTTT
d_gene: -; j_gene: TRBJ1-2; abundance: -; v_gene: TRBV19; CDR3aa: CAISPWTTEGGYTF; CDR3nt: TGTGCCATTAGTCCTTGGACCACGGAAGGCGGCTACACCTTC
d_gene: -; j_gene: TRBJ1-1; abundance: many; v_gene: TRBV27; CDR3aa: CASGRRAGSPTEAFF; CDR3nt: TGTGCCAGCGGAAGACGGGCAGGATCCCCCACTGAAGCTTTCTTT
d_gene: -; j_gene: TRBJ1-6; abundance: few; v_gene: TRBV6-6; CDR3aa: CASSYSGRDSPLHF; CDR3nt: TGTGCCAGCAGTTACTCCGGAAGAGATTCACCCCTCCACTTT
d_gene: -; j_gene: TRBJ2-3; abundance: many; v_gene: TRBV18; CDR3aa: CASQTSTDTQYF; CDR3nt: TGTGCCAGCCAGACTAGCACAGATACGCAGTATTTT
d_gene: -; j_gene: TRBJ2-7; abundance: many; v_gene: TRBV6-2/TRBV6-3; CDR3aa: CASSPPVLVHEQYF; CDR3nt: TGTGCCAGCAGCCCCCCGGTATTGGTCCACGAGCAGTACTTC
d_gene: -; j_gene: TRBJ1-1; abundance: many; v_gene: TRBV3-1; CDR3aa: CASSRENTEAFF; CDR3nt: TGTGCCAGCAGCCGGGAGAACACTGAAGCTTTCTTT
d_gene: -; j_gene: TRBJ2-1; abundance: -; v_gene: TRBV11-2; CDR3aa: CASSAQYRGWRANERFF; CDR3nt: TGTGCCAGCAGCGCCCAGTACCGTGGCTGGAGGGCGAATGAGCGGTTCTTC
d_gene: -; j_gene: TRBJ1-1; abundance: many; v_gene: TRBV10-3; CDR3aa: CAISEQGSTEAFF; CDR3nt: TGTGCCATCAGTGAACAGGGATCCACTGAAGCTTTCTTT
d_gene: TRBD1; j_gene: TRBJ1-2; abundance: many; v_gene: TRBV28; CDR3aa: CASSSRTGLWDGYTF; CDR3nt: TGTGCCAGCAGTTCCCGGACAGGGCTTTGGGATGGCTACACCTTC
d_gene: TRBD1; j_gene: TRBJ1-6; abundance: many; v_gene: TRBV11-2; CDR3aa: CASSLTGGRNSPLHF; CDR3nt: TGTGCCAGCAGCCTCACAGGGGGCAGAAATTCACCCCTCCACTTT
d_gene: TRBD2; j_gene: TRBJ2-3; abundance: many; v_gene: TRBV19; CDR3aa: CASSPLGLAGADTQYF; CDR3nt: TGTGCCAGTAGTCCCCTCGGACTAGCGGGAGCAGATACGCAGTATTTT
d_gene: TRBD2; j_gene: TRBJ2-1; abundance: many; v_gene: TRBV6-6; CDR3aa: CASSYAAGLAVNEQFF; CDR3nt: TGTGCCAGCAGTTACGCCGCGGGACTAGCGGTAAATGAGCAGTTCTTC